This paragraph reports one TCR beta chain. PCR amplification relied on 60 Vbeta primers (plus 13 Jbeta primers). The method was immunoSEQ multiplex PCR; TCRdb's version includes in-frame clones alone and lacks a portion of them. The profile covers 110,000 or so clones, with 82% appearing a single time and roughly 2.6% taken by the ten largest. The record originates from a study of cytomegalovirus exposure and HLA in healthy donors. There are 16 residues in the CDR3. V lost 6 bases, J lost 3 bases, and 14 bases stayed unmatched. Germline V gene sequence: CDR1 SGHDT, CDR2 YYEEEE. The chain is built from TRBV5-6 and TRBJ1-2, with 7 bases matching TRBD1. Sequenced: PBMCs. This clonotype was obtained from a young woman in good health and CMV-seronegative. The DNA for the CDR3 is TGTGCCAGCATCACCTTCCCGGGACAGACATACTATGGCTACACCTTC. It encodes CASITFPGQTYYGYTF. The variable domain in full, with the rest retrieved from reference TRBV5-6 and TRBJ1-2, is DAGVTQSPTHLIKTRGQQVTLRCSPKSGHDTVSWYQQALGQGPQFIFQYYEEEERQRGNFPDRFSGHQFPNYSSELNVNALLLGDSALYLCASITFPGQTYYGYTFGSGTRLTVV.